This entry lists 15 T cell receptor beta chains sequenced from one sample in a study of blood T cell repertoires in COVID-19. Here immunoSEQ multiplex PCR was the method, and the copy in TCRdb shows in-frame clones only, minus some. The sample lists more than 250,000 clones; around 86% were seen once. The source material was peripheral blood. The receptors come from a woman aged 45 to 65 with acute or convalescent COVID-19.

The chain links TRBV20-1 to TRBJ1-5; the D gene is possibly TRBD1 (5 bases). Per the germline V gene, CDR1 is DFQATT and CDR2 is SNEGSKA (reference sequence). The CDR3 has 11 residues. V was cut by 6 bases and J by 5 bases, with 8 bases left in between. CDR3 sequence reads: CSAGGYQPQHF. CDR3 sequence (DNA): TGCAGTGCCGGGGGATATCAGCCCCAGCATTTT.

The rearrangement joins TRBV27 to TRBJ2-1; 10 positions match TRBD1. Germline V CDR1 and CDR2: MNHEY, SMNVEV (reference sequence). The CDR3 sequence is 17 residues long. V lost 2 bases, J lost 2 bases, and 6 bases stayed unmatched. CDR3 protein: CASSLHPTGGAYNEQFF. The CDR3 nucleotides are TGTGCCAGCAGTTTACACCCGACAGGGGGCGCCTACAATGAGCAGTTCTTC.

This chain uses TRBV19 with TRBJ2-7, with D tentatively TRBD1 (5 bases). CDR3 length: 13 residues. Per the germline V gene, CDR1 is LNHDA and CDR2 is SQIVND (reference sequence). V gave up 4 bases and J gave up 6 bases, with 13 bases separating them. This CDR3 reads CASSRGVVGEQYF. DNA of the CDR3: TGTGCCAGTAGTAGGGGCGTCGTGGGCGAGCAGTACTTC.

The chain combines TRBV6-2 or TRBV6-3 with TRBJ1-1; 7 bases agree with TRBD1. This CDR3 region has 16 residues. Trimming removed 0 bases from V and 1 base from J; junction bases left unmatched: 5. The germline V gene has CDR1 MNHEY and CDR2 SVGEGT. CDR3 amino acids: CASSYSARQGNTEAFF. The CDR3 DNA reads as TGTGCCAGCAGTTACTCCGCTCGACAGGGGAACACTGAAGCTTTCTTT.

The chain couples TRBV5-1 to TRBJ1-1; D is unresolved. The CDR3 is 13 residues long. Trimming shortened V by 0 bases and J by 0 bases, and 3 bases separated the two germline ends. Germline V gene lookup returns CDR1 SGHRS and CDR2 YFSETQ. CDR3: CASSLAVNTEAFF. For the CDR3, the DNA is TGCGCCAGCAGCTTGGCTGTGAACACTGAAGCTTTCTTT.

The chain has TRBV2 and TRBJ1-1; TRBD1 aligns across 7 bases. Losses at the gene ends were 5 bases for V and 10 bases for J; bases not matched to a gene: 7. Germline V CDR1 and CDR2: SNHLY, FYNNEI. There are 12 residues in the CDR3. In DNA form, the CDR3 reads TGTGCCAGCAGTCGAGGGGGCAGGATAGCTTTCTTT. Protein product: CASSRGGRIAFF.

The CDR3 loop is CASSLPYSRQFF. CDR3 nucleotides: TGTGCCAGCAGCTTGCCGTACAGCAGACAGTTCTTC. The chain is built from TRBV7-8 and TRBJ2-1; no firm D call. From germline, CDR1 is SGHVS and CDR2 FQNEAQ. The V and J ends lost 3 bases and 13 bases respectively, with 13 bases between them. The CDR3 consists of 12 residues.

J is TRBJ1-2 and V is TRBV6-6, with a tentative D call TRBD1 (5 bases). This CDR3 is 13 amino acids long. Between the trimmed V and J ends, which lost 5 bases and 1 base, there was a span of 8 bases. From germline, CDR1 is MNHNY and CDR2 SVGAGI (reference sequence). The DNA of the CDR3 is TGTGCCAGCAGTCAGGACATTAACTATGGCTACACCTTC. It encodes CASSQDINYGYTF.

In the case of this clone: A junction end diverges from the germline sequence, so it may reflect a read error. The chain is built from TRBV19 and TRBJ2-6; a weak D match, TRBD1 (5 bases). This CDR3 comprises 16 residues. The germline V gene has CDR1 LNHDA and CDR2 SQIVND (reference sequence). The DNA for the CDR3 is TGTGCCAGTAGTGTAGACAGTTCCTCTGGGGCCAACGTCCTGACTTTC. Translating it yields CASSVDSSSGANVLTF.

About this clone itself: Other DNA sequences in this specimen translate into the identical CDR3. The gene calls are TRBV18 and TRBJ1-4; D is uncertain. Trimming stripped 3 bases from V and 0 bases from J, with 5 bases between. In germline, CDR1 is KGHSH, CDR2 LQKENI. This CDR3 comprises 14 residues. In DNA, the CDR3 is TGTGCCAGCTCACCCACTGCAACTAATGAAAAACTGTTTTTT. This codes for CASSPTATNEKLFF.

The V and J genes are TRBV29-1 and TRBJ1-1, with D possibly matching TRBD1 (6 bases). V lost 6 bases and J 0 bases, leaving 11 bases between the germline ends. This CDR3 has 13 residues. Looked up from germline, CDR1 is SQVTM and CDR2 is ANQGSEA. The DNA of the CDR3 is TGCAGCGTCCCCGACAGGTTGAACACTGAAGCTTTCTTT. It is translated as CSVPDRLNTEAFF. The whole variable domain, filled in from reference TRBV29-1 and TRBJ1-1, reads SAVISQKPSRDICQRGTSLTIQCQVDSQVTMMFWYRQQPGQSLTLIATANQGSEATYESGFVIDKFPISRPNLTFSTLTVSNMSPEDSSIYLCSVPDRLNTEAFFGQGTRLTVV.

The V call is TRBV5-5, the J call TRBJ1-5; 8 bases map to TRBD1. J was trimmed by 5 bases and V by 0 bases; bases with no gene match: 4. This CDR3 spans 15 amino acids. Germline V gene sequence: CDR1 SGHKS, CDR2 YYEKEE (reference sequence). CDR3 amino acids: CASSLEGTGYQPQHF. The CDR3 DNA follows: TGTGCCAGCAGCTTGGAAGGGACAGGCTATCAGCCCCAGCATTTT.

V and J are TRBV18 and TRBJ1-1, with D perhaps matching TRBD1 (5 bases). The germline gives CDR1 KGHSH, CDR2 LQKENI. CDR3 size: 14 residues. V shed 2 bases and J shed 0 bases, with 7 bases lying between them. The chain's CDR3 is CASSPGHLNTEAFF. CDR3 bases: TGTGCCAGCTCACCAGGACACTTGAACACTGAAGCTTTCTTT. The full variable domain, its missing parts supplied by reference TRBV18 and TRBJ1-1, is NAGVMQNPRHLVRRRGQEARLRCSPMKGHSHVYWYRQLPEEGLKFMVYLQKENIIDESGMPKERFSAEFPKEGPSILRIQQVVRGDSAAYFCASSPGHLNTEAFFGQGTRLTVV.

The chain uses TRBV3-1 (or the pseudogene TRBV3-2) and TRBJ1-5; possibly TRBD1 for D (6 bases). The CDR3 has 16 residues. Looked up from germline, CDR1 is LGHDT and CDR2 is YNNKEL (reference sequence). The V gene lost 0 bases and the J gene lost 4 bases, with 13 bases spanning the gap. DNA for the CDR3: TGTGCCAGCAGCCAAGAAGGGGGACGTACGAATCAGCCCCAGCATTTT. Its protein is CASSQEGGRTNQPQHF.

DNA for the CDR3: TGTGCCGGACAGCAAGATCCAAATCAGCCCCAGCATTTT. Translating gives CAGQQDPNQPQHF. V usage is TRBV7-2 and J usage is TRBJ1-5, with D perhaps matching TRBD1 (6 bases). Looked up from germline, CDR1 is SGHTA and CDR2 is FQGNSA. Trimming left V 11 bases short and J 4 bases short, with 15 bases between. The CDR3 has 13 residues.